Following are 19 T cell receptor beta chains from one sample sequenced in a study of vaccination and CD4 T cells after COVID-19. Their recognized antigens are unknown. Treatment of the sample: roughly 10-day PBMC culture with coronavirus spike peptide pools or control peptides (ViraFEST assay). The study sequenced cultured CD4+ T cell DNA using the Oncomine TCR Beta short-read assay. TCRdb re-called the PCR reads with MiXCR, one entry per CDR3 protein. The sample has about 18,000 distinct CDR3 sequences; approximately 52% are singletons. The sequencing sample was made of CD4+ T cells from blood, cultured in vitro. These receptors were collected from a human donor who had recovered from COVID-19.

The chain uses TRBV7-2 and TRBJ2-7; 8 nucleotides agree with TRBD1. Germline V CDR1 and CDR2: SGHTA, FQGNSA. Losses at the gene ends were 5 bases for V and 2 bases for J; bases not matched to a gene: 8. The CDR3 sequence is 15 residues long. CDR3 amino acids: CASSAARGRAYEQYF. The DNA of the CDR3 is TGTGCCAGCAGCGCCGCCAGGGGGCGGGCCTACGAGCAGTACTTC.

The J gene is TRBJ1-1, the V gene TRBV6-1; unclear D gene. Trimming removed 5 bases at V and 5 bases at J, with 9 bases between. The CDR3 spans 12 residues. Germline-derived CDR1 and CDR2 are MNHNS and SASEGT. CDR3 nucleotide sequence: TGTGCCAGCAGTCCGACTGGAACTGAAGCTTTCTTT. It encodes CASSPTGTEAFF.

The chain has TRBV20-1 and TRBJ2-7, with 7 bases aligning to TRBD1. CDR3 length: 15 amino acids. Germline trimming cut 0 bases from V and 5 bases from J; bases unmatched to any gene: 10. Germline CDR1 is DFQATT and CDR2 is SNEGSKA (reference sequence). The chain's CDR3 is CSARDIKGQKNEQYF. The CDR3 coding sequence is TGCAGTGCTAGAGATATAAAGGGACAGAAGAACGAGCAGTACTTC.

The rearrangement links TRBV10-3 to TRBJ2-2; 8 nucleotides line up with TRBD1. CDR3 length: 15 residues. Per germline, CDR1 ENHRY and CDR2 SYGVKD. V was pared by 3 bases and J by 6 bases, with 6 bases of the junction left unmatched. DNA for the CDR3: TGTGCCATCAGTGATATCCTACAGGGGGCCGGGGAGCTGTTTTTT. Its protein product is CAISDILQGAGELFF.

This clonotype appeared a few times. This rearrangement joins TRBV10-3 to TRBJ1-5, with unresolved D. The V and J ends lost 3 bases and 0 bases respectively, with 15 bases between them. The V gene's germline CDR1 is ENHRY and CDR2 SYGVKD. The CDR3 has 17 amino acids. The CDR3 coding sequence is TGTGCCATCAGTGACGGAGACGGATCGTATAGCAATCAGCCCCAGCATTTT. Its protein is CAISDGDGSYSNQPQHF.

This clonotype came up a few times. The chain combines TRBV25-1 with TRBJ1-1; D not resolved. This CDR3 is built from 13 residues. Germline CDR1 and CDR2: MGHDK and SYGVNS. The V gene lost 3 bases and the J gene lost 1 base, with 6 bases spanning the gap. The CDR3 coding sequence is TGTGCCAGCAGTGAGCCCAGGAACACTGAAGCTTTCTTT. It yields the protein CASSEPRNTEAFF. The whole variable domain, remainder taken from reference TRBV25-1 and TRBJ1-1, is EADIYQTPRYLVIGTGKKITLECSQTMGHDKMYWYQQDPGMELHLIHYSYGVNSTEKGDLSSESTVSRIRTEHFPLTLESARPSHTSQYLCASSEPRNTEAFFGQGTRLTVV.

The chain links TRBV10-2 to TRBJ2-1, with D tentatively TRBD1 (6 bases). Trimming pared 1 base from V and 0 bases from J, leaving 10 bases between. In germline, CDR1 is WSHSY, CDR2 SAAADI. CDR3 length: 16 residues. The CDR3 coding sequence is TGCGCCAGCAGTGAGTTGGGGACAAGCTCCTACAATGAGCAGTTCTTC. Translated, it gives CASSELGTSSYNEQFF.

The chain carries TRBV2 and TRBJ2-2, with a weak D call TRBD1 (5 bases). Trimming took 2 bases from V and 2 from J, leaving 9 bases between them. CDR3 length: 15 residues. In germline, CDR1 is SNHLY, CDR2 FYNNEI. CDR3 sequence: CASSETGQNTGELFF. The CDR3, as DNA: TGTGCCAGCAGTGAAACCGGACAAAACACCGGGGAGCTGTTTTTT.

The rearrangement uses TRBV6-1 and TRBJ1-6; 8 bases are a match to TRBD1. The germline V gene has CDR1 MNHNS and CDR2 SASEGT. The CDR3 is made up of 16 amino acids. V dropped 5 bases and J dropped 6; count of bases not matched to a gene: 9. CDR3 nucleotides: TGTGCCAGCAGTCCCGGCCGGGACAGGAGTAATTCACCCCTCCACTTT. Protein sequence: CASSPGRDRSNSPLHF.

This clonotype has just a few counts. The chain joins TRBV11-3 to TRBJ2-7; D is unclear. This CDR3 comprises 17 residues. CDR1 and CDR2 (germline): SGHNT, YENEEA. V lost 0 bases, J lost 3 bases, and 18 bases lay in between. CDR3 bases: TGTGCCAGCAGCTTAGATGGAGCAGGCTCCAACTACTACGAGCAGTACTTC. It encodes CASSLDGAGSNYYEQYF.

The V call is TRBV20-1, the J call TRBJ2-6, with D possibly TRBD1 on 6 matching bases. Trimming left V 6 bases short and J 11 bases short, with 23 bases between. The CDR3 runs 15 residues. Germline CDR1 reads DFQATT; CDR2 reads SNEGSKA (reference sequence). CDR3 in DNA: TGCAGTGCCAACTCAGGGGATTTCACGCCCGACGTCCTGACTTTC. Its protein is CSANSGDFTPDVLTF.

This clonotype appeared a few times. The CDR3 DNA sequence: TGTGCCAGCAGTTACTCAGGGGGCGATGAAAAACTGTTTTTT. Protein sequence: CASSYSGGDEKLFF. V is TRBV6-5 and J is TRBJ1-4, with TRBD1 identical over 7 bases. This CDR3 has 14 amino acids. V dropped 0 bases and J dropped 6; count of bases not matched to a gene: 1. Per germline, CDR1 MNHEY and CDR2 SVGAGI.

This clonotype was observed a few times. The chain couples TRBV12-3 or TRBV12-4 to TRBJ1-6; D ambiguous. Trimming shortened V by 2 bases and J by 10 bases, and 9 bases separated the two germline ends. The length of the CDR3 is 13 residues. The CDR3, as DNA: TGTGCCAGCAGTTTAAGTCAGGAGTCACCCCTCCACTTT. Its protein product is CASSLSQESPLHF.

The CDR3 reads CAISGDSSNTDTQYF. In DNA, the CDR3 is TGTGCCATCAGCGGGGACTCATCAAACACAGATACGCAGTATTTT. The V and J genes are TRBV10-3 and TRBJ2-3; possibly TRBD2 for D (6 bases). V was pared by 6 bases and J by 2 bases, with 15 bases between. The CDR3 spans 15 residues. The germline V gene has CDR1 ENHRY and CDR2 SYGVKD.

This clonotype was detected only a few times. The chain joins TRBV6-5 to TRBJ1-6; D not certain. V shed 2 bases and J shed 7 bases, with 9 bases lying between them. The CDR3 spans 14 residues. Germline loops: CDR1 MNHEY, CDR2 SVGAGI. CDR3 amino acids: CASSYGLTNSPLHF. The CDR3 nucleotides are TGTGCCAGCAGTTACGGCCTGACCAATTCACCCCTCCACTTT.

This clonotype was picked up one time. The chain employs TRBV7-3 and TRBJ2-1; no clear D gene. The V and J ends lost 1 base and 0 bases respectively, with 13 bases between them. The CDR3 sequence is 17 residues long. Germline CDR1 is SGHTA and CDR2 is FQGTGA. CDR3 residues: CASSLRPAISSYNEQFF. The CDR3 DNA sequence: TGTGCCAGCAGCTTAAGACCAGCGATTAGCTCCTACAATGAGCAGTTCTTC.

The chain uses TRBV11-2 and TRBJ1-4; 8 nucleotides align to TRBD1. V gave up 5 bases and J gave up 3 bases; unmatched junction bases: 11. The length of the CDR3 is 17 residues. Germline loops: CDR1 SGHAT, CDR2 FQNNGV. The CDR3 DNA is TGTGCCAGCAGCCGACGGACAGGGAGCGTAGCTAATGAAAAACTGTTTTTT. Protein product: CASSRRTGSVANEKLFF.

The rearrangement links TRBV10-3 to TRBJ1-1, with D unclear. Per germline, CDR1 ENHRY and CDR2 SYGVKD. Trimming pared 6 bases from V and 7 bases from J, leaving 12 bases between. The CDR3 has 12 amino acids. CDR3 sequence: CAIRSEFFEAFF. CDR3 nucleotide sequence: TGTGCCATCAGGTCGGAATTTTTTGAAGCTTTCTTT.

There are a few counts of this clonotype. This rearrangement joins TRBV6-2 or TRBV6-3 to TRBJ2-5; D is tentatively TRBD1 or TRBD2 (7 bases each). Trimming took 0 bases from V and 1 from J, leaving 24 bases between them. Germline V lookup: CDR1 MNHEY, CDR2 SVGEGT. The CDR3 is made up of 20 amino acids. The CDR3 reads CASSYSILGGGRLGQETQYF. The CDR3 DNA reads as TGTGCCAGCAGTTACTCTATCTTGGGAGGGGGCCGGCTTGGCCAAGAGACCCAGTACTTC.